This is a list of T cell receptor beta chains from one sample in a study of cytomegalovirus exposure and HLA in healthy donors. The data were produced by immunoSEQ multiplex PCR, yet TCRdb's version contains in-frame clones alone and is incomplete. This sample has roughly 180,000 clones, with approximately 80% found just once. The specimen sequenced was PBMCs. The receptors originated from a male donor in good health and CMV-seronegative. Each CDR3 is given with its conserved first and last residue. A D gene is named only where the DNA matches it firmly. For some rows the clone size is stated as once, few or many, or as a class when expanded; others skip it.

J | size | V | D | DNA | CDR3
TRBJ1-1 | medium-sized | TRBV13 | TRBD1 | TGTGCCAGCGGACCCCGGCCGGGACAGGGGAACACTGAAGCTTTCTTT | CASGPRPGQGNTEAFF
TRBJ1-3 | . | TRBV25-1 | TRBD1 | TGTGCCAGCAGTGCCCCGGGACAGGCTGGAAACACCATATATTTT | CASSAPGQAGNTIYF
TRBJ2-5 | . | TRBV28 | TRBD2 | TGTGCCAGCAGTTTCGGGGGGGCGCGGGAGACCCAGTACTTC | CASSFGGARETQYF
TRBJ2-7 | . | TRBV9 | TRBD1 | TGTGCCAGCAGCGTAGGACAGGGCGGGTACGAGCAGTACTTC | CASSVGQGGYEQYF
TRBJ1-2 | . | TRBV4-1 | . | TGCGCCAGCAGCCAAGACGGGATCAGCCTCTATGGCTACACCTTC | CASSQDGISLYGYTF
TRBJ2-3 | . | TRBV11-1 | TRBD2 | TGTGCCAGCAGCTTAGCACTAGCGGGAGAGGGAGATACGCAGTATTTT | CASSLALAGEGDTQYF
TRBJ1-1 | few | TRBV6-5 | . | TGTGCCAGCAGTTACTCGGCCACCCTGAACACTGAAGCTTTCTTT | CASSYSATLNTEAFF
TRBJ1-1 | . | TRBV19 | TRBD1 | TGTGCCAGTAGTGTGGGACAGGGAGTGGCTGAAGCTTTCTTT | CASSVGQGVAEAFF
TRBJ2-5 | . | TRBV7-2 | TRBD2 | TGTGCCAGCAGCCTAGCGGAGGAGACCCAGTACTTC | CASSLAEETQYF
TRBJ1-4 | . | TRBV6-5 | . | TGTGCCAGCAGTCCCACCGGGAACCCTAATGAAAAACTGTTTTTT | CASSPTGNPNEKLFF
TRBJ1-2 | . | TRBV11-2 | TRBD1 | TGTGCCAGCAGTTCACAGGGGGCTCGGTATGGCTACACCTTC | CASSSQGARYGYTF
TRBJ1-6 | . | TRBV30 | . | TGTGCCTGGAGCCCGCGGGGGGGAAACCCTATATCTCGGTATTCACCCCTCCACTTT | CAWSPRGGNPISRYSPLHF
TRBJ2-3 | . | TRBV9 | . | TGTGCCAGCAGCGTAGATCCCAGAGATACGCAGTATTTT | CASSVDPRDTQYF
TRBJ2-3 | . | TRBV19 | TRBD1 | TGTGCCAGTAGTAGACAGGGGACCACAGATACGCAGTATTTT | CASSRQGTTDTQYF
TRBJ1-2 | few | TRBV4-2 | . | TGTGCCAGCAGCCAAGATGACTCGTCTGGCTATGGCTACACCTTC | CASSQDDSSGYGYTF
TRBJ1-2 | . | TRBV18 | . | TGTGCCAGCTCACCACTTTTCGGACAGTTCGGCTACACCTTC | CASSPLFGQFGYTF
TRBJ1-2 | . | TRBV19 | . | TGTGCCACCTCCCCTTTGAGGCGGGAAGACGGCTACACCTTC | CATSPLRREDGYTF
TRBJ1-1 | few | TRBV5-1 | . | TGCGCCAGCAGCTTGGTTCGGGGTGGGAACACTGAAGCTTTCTTT | CASSLVRGGNTEAFF
TRBJ1-1 | once | TRBV9 | TRBD1 | TGTGCCAGCAGGGACAGGGAAGTCGTGGCTGAAGCTTTCTTT | CASRDREVVAEAFF
TRBJ2-5 | . | TRBV4-1 | . | TGCGCCAGCAGCCAAGGACGGTGGAGCGGGACCCAGTACTTC | CASSQGRWSGTQYF
TRBJ2-3 | . | TRBV28 | . | TGTGCCAGCAGTTTACTACCTGAGAGCACAGATACGCAGTATTTT | CASSLLPESTDTQYF
TRBJ2-5 | . | TRBV12-2 | . | TGTGCAAGTCGCTTAGCCTCAGAGACCCAGTACTTC | CASRLASETQYF
TRBJ2-7 | . | TRBV28 | . | TGTGCCAGCTTTGGGGGGACGGGAACTTACGAGCAGTACTTC | CASFGGTGTYEQYF
TRBJ2-2 | . | TRBV29-1 | . | TGCAGCGTTCTGGGGGCGATTAACACCGGGGAGCTGTTTTTT | CSVLGAINTGELFF
TRBJ2-7 | . | TRBV9 | . | TGTGCCAGCAGCCCCCACGCCGGGATATACGAGCAGTACTTC | CASSPHAGIYEQYF
TRBJ1-1 | . | TRBV7-9 | TRBD1 | TGTGCCAGCAGCTCGAGGGGGCACGGGGCAGAAACTGAAGCTTTCTTT | CASSSRGHGAETEAFF
TRBJ1-2 | few | TRBV4-3 | . | TGCGCCAGCAGCCAAGACACGGGGGAGCCCGGTGGCTACACCTTC | CASSQDTGEPGGYTF
TRBJ1-2 | . | TRBV27 | . | TGTGCCAGCAGTTCCCAAACAGGGCACCATGGCTACACCTTC | CASSSQTGHHGYTF
TRBJ2-5 | . | TRBV18 | TRBD1 | TGTGCCAGCTCACCACGGACAGGCTACCAAGAGACCCAGTACTTC | CASSPRTGYQETQYF
TRBJ2-7 | . | TRBV9 | . | TGTGCCAGCAGCGCCACAGGGATATCCTCCTACGAGCAGTACTTC | CASSATGISSYEQYF
TRBJ1-2 | . | TRBV4-2 | . | TGTGCCAGCAGCCAAGAGGGGGGGCCGGGCTATGGCTACACCTTC | CASSQEGGPGYGYTF
TRBJ1-5 | . | TRBV4-2 | . | TGTGCCAGCAGCCCGGAGACAGGTCGTAGCAATCAGCCCCAGCATTTT | CASSPETGRSNQPQHF
TRBJ1-2 | . | TRBV29-1 | . | TGCAGCGTGACGCAGGGGTTGGAGAACTATGGCTACACCTTC | CSVTQGLENYGYTF
TRBJ2-7 | . | TRBV5-4 | TRBD2 | TGTGCCAGCAGCATTACTAGCGGGAGCTACGAGCAGTACTTC | CASSITSGSYEQYF
TRBJ2-1 | . | TRBV27 | TRBD2 | TGTGCCAGCAGTTTACGGCTGGCTAGCGGATACAATGAGCAGTTCTTC | CASSLRLASGYNEQFF
TRBJ2-2 | once | TRBV5-1 | . | TGCGCCAGCAGCTTGGATCCTGCGCAGGGTCGTACCGGGGAGCTGTTTTTT | CASSLDPAQGRTGELFF
TRBJ1-5 | . | TRBV7-2 | TRBD1 | TGTGCCAGCAGCCCGGGACAGATGAGCAATCAGCCCCAGCATTTT | CASSPGQMSNQPQHF
TRBJ2-2 | . | TRBV6-1 | TRBD1 | TGTGCCAGCAGCCCCGGGACAGACACCGGGGAGCTGTTTTTT | CASSPGTDTGELFF
TRBJ2-5 | . | TRBV9 | . | TGTGCCAGCAGCCCCCGAGTACAGCAAGAGACCCAGTACTTC | CASSPRVQQETQYF
TRBJ2-5 | . | TRBV7-9 | TRBD2 | TGTTCCAGCAGCTTAGCCCCTCCGGGTAGCGGGAGGAGAGAGACCCAGTACTTC | CSSSLAPPGSGRRETQYF
TRBJ2-3 | . | TRBV7-2 | . | TGTGCCAGCAGCTTAGGGGCGGGTCCAGATACGCAGTATTTT | CASSLGAGPDTQYF
TRBJ2-1 | . | TRBV6-1 | TRBD2 | TGTGCCAGCAGTGCGGGGACTAGCGGAGCCTACAATGAGCAGTTCTTC | CASSAGTSGAYNEQFF
TRBJ2-3 | . | TRBV4-1 | TRBD2 | TGCGCCAGCAGCCAAGACGGGAGCGGGGGAAGTGATACGCAGTATTTT | CASSQDGSGGSDTQYF
TRBJ1-6 | . | TRBV30 | . | TGTGCCTGGAGTGTATCTCGGGATTCACCCCTCCACTTT | CAWSVSRDSPLHF
TRBJ1-2 | . | TRBV7-9 | . | TGTGCCAGCAGCGACGGAGGGTATGGCTACACCTTC | CASSDGGYGYTF
TRBJ2-2 | once | TRBV25-1 | TRBD2 | TGTGCCAGCCTAGCGGGGTCGAACACCGGGGAGCTGTTTTTT | CASLAGSNTGELFF
TRBJ2-1 | once | TRBV11-1 | TRBD2 | TGTGCCAGCACCGGGACTAGCTCCTACAATGAGCAGTTCTTC | CASTGTSSYNEQFF
TRBJ1-6 | . | TRBV6-6 | . | TGTGCCAGCAGAGACTTCAATTGGTCACCCCTCCACTTT | CASRDFNWSPLHF
TRBJ2-7 | . | TRBV15 | . | TGTGCCACCAGCAGAGATAGCATGGCGGGCGAGCAGTACTTC | CATSRDSMAGEQYF
TRBJ1-1 | once | TRBV19 | TRBD1 | TGTGCCAGTAGGGGACAGGGGGTCGGCACTGAAGCTTTCTTT | CASRGQGVGTEAFF